This T cell receptor beta chain emerged from a study of HIV-infected patients and healthy controls. This clonotype occurred many times. TCRdb reanalysed the 5' RACE reads using MiXCR and keeps one entry per CDR3 protein. Found here are 50,000 to 80,000 distinct CDR3 sequences, 15% to 20% of them singletons; the top ten hold 1.1% to 1.5%. V lost 0 bases, J lost 4 bases, and 10 bases lay in between. This CDR3 region has 15 residues. Germline V gene sequence: CDR1 KGHSH, CDR2 LQKENI. Sequencing was done on a sample of CD4+ T cells from blood. The sequence came from a human donor in good health. The chain joins TRBV18 to TRBJ2-1; perhaps D is TRBD1 or TRBD2 (7 bases each). The CDR3 DNA follows: TGTGCCAGCTCACCACCGCAGGGGGGGTACAATGAGCAGTTCTTC. Translating it yields CASSPPQGGYNEQFF.